The 8 T cell receptor beta chains listed next were all sequenced from one sample in a study of cytomegalovirus exposure and HLA in healthy donors. Assay used: immunoSEQ multiplex PCR; TCRdb lists only in-frame clones, some missing. This sample yields 200,000 to 250,000 clones, of which around four fifths are seen a single time; roughly 6% belongs to the top ten. The sample taken for sequencing was PBMCs. These receptor sequences come from a woman between 18 and 30 years old in good health and CMV-seronegative.

The V call is TRBV14, the J call TRBJ2-2; the D is unclear. Germline V gene data show CDR1 as SGHDN and CDR2 as FVKESK. Deletions cut 0 bases from V and 4 bases from J, with 6 bases between. The CDR3 has 14 amino acids. This CDR3 is CASSQDWTTGELFF. DNA of the CDR3: TGTGCCAGCAGCCAAGATTGGACCACCGGGGAGCTGTTTTTT. Based on the CDR3 plus reference TRBV14 and TRBJ2-2, the full variable domain is EAGVTQFPSHSVIEKGQTVTLRCDPISGHDNLYWYRRVMGKEIKFLLHFVKESKQDESGMPNNRFLAERTGGTYSTLKVQPAELEDSGVYFCASSQDWTTGELFFGEGSRLTVL.

This clone was recorded once. This rearrangement joins TRBV19 to TRBJ2-1, with 7 bases aligning to TRBD2. The CDR3 extends over 14 amino acids. The ends lost 10 bases at V and 7 bases at J; junction bases unmatched: 13. The germline CDR1 and CDR2 sequences are LNHDA and SQIVND (reference sequence). In nucleotides, the CDR3 is TGTGCCACTGGGGAAGGCGGGAGTAGGAATGAGCAGTTCTTC. Protein sequence: CATGEGGSRNEQFF.

CDR3 coding DNA: TGTGCCAGCAGCCCTTCTAGCTCCTACGAGCAGTACTTC. It encodes CASSPSSSYEQYF. This rearrangement joins TRBV5-6 to TRBJ2-7; no clear D gene. The ends were cut back, 4 bases at V and 0 bases at J, with 8 bases in the middle. The CDR3 is 13 amino acids. CDR1 is SGHDT and CDR2 is YYEEEE in the germline V gene.

In this sample, this clone turned up a few times. The gene calls are TRBV28 and TRBJ2-5; no definite D call. The germline CDR1 and CDR2 sequences are MDHEN and SYDVKM. V lost 3 bases and J lost 1, with 6 bases in between. This CDR3 is 13 amino acids long. CDR3 sequence: CASSLLSQETQYF. The CDR3 DNA is TGTGCCAGCAGTTTGCTCTCCCAAGAGACCCAGTACTTC.

The chain joins TRBV7-2 to TRBJ2-1; D not resolved. In germline, CDR1 is SGHTA, CDR2 FQGNSA. This CDR3 is 13 amino acids long. The V end lost 3 bases, the J end lost 8 bases, and 11 bases lay between the germline ends. DNA of the CDR3: TGTGCCAGCAGCTTCCCTGGGGTGGATGAGCAGTTCTTC. Translating it yields CASSFPGVDEQFF.

The chain employs TRBV4-1 and TRBJ1-1; 8 bases fit TRBD1. The ends lost 4 bases at V and 5 bases at J; junction bases unmatched: 9. Germline lookup yields CDR1 MGHRA and CDR2 YSYEKL. The CDR3 consists of 15 residues. In DNA form, the CDR3 reads TGCGCCAGCAGCCGGATGCAGGGGGCGCGGACTGAAGCTTTCTTT. Its protein product is CASSRMQGARTEAFF.

Only one count was recorded for this clone. The CDR3 DNA follows: TGTGCCAGCAGCTTAACGCCGGGCGGGAACTATGGCTACACCTTC. Translation gives CASSLTPGGNYGYTF. The chain joins TRBV7-3 to TRBJ1-2; D gene unclear. Germline CDR1 is SGHTA and CDR2 is FQGTGA. The CDR3 is 15 residues long. V was pared by 0 bases and J by 2 bases, with 10 bases between.

V usage is TRBV2 and J usage is TRBJ1-4; 7 nucleotides line up with TRBD1. The V gene's germline CDR1 is SNHLY and CDR2 FYNNEI. The CDR3 consists of 16 residues. V lost 9 bases, J lost 5 bases, and 15 bases stayed unmatched. The CDR3 protein is CASIWGWTGANEKLFF. In DNA form, the CDR3 reads TGTGCCAGTATTTGGGGGTGGACAGGAGCAAATGAAAAACTGTTTTTT.